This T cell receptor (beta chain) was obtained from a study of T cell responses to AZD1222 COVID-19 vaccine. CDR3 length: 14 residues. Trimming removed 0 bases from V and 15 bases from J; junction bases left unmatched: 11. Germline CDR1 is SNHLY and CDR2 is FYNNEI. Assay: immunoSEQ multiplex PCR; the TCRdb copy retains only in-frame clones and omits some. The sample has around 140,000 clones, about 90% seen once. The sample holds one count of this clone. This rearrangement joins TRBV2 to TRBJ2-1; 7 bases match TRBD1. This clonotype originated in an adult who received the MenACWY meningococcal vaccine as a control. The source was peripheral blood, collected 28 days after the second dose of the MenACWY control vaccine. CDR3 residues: CASSEAGQGGQRFF. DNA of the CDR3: TGTGCCAGCAGTGAAGCCGGGCAAGGGGGCCAGCGGTTCTTC.